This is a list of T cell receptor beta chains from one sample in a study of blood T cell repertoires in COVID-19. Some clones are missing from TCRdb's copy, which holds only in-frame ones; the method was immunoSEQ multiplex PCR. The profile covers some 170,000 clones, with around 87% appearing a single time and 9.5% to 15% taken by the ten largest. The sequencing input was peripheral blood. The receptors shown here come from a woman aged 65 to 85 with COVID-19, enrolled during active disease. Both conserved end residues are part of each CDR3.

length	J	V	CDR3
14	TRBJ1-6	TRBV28	CASLIGGIYSPLHF
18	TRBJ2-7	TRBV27	CASSLSRTSGRALGEQYF
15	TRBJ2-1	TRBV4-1	CASSQVQGAHNEQFF
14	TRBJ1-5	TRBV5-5	CASSLTGGSQPQHF
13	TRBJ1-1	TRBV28	CASSLRDRGRAFF
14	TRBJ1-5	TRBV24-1	CATSDWAANQPQHF
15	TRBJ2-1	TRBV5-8	CASSRPGLAMDEQFF
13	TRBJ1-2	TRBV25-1	CATRGSHNYGYTF
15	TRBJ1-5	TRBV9	CASSAGEQRNQPQHF
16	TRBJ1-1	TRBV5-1	CASSRTGRMMNTEAFF
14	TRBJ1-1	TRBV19	CASTKGQGETEAFF
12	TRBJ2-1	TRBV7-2	CASSTTSGKQFF
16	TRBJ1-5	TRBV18	CASSQGTGNRDQPQHF
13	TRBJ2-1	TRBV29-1	CSVDRSGGNEQFF
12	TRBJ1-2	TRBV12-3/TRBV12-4	CASTRTGYGYTF
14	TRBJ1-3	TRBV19	CASSLQVSGNTIYF
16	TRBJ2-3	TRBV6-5	CASSYSPQGFPDTQYF
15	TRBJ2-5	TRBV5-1	CASSDPGQPQETQYF
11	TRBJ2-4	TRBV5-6	CASSVGTVPSF
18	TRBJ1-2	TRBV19	CASSFLGSSGTENYGYTF
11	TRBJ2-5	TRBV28	CASSRGTGPHF
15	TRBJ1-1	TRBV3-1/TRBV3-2	CASSQIFREGTEAFF
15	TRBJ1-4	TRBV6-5	CASSTRRQGAEKLFF
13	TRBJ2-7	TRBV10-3	CATKHRLGYEQYF
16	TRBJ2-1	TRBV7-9	CASSNTRTGSYNEQFF
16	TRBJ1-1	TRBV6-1	CASREDRGFMNTEAFF
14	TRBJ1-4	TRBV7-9	CASSVTGGAEKLFF
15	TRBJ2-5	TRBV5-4	CASRGGTGVWETQYF
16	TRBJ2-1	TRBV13	CASSLGTARKYNEQFF
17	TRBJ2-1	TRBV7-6	CASSASGRGVSYNEQFF
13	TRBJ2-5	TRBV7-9	CASSLGRQETQYF
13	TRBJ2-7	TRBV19	CASSIEGSYEQYF
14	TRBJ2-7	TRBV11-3	CASSSDRGLGEQYF
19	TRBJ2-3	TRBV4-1	CASSQGSAGWLTSTDTQYF
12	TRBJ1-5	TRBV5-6	CASSLARQRQHF
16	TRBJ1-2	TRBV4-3	CASSQEISLTGYGYTF
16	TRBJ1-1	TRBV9	CASSVVGDSSNTEAFF
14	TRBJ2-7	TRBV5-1	CASSFRQGPYEQYF
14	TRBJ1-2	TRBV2	CASRPGQGWYGYTF
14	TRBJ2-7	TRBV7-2	CASSLETGGYEQYF
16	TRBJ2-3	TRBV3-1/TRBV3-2	CASSQGSGTGGYTQYF
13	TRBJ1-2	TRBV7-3	CASSTSGVTGYTF
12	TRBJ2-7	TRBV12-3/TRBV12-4	CASSLVADEQYF
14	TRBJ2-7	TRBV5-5	CASSLEGQFYEQYF
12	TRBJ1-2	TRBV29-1	CSVLRDGYGYTF
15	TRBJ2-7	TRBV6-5	CASVFRGRSRHEQYF
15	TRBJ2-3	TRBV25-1	CASSARQGATDTQYF
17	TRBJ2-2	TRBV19	CASSERGAGVYTGELFF
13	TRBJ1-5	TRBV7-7	CASSLARDQPQHF
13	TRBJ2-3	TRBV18	CASSPSGIGTQYF
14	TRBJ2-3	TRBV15	CATVHSGRPRQQYF
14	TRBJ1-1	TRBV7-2	CASSLAIYSEEAFF
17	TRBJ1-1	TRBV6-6	CASSPPDRGFGNTEAFF